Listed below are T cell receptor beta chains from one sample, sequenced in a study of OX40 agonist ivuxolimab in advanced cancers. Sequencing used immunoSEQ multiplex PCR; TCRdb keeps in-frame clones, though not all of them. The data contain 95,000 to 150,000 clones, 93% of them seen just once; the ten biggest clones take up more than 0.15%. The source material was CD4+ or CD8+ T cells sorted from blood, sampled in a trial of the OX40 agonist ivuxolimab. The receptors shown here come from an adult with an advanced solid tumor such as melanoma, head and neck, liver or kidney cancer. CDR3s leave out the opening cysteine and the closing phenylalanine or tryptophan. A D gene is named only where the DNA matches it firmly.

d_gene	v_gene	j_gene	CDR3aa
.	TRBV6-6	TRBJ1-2	ASSHLRGFYGNGYT
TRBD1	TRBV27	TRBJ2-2	ASSLTGTGPYFTGELF
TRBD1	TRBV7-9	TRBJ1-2	ASSSGTGGNTNYGYT
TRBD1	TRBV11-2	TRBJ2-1	ASSSRSLTGNGNEQF
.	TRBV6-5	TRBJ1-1	ASREDGVNTEAF
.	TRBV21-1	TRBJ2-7	ASSKAGLMVREQY
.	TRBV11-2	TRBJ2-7	ASSLAYEQY
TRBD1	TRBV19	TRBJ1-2	ASSGGQGNGYT
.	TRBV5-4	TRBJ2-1	ASSFFNEQF
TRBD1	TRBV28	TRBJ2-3	ASSFKQGASTDTQY
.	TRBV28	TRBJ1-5	ASSFFYGINQPQH
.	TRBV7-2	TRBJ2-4	ASSSPLATGNIQY
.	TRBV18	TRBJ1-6	ASSPLGRESPLH
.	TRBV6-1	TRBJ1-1	ASRNRQLMNTEAF
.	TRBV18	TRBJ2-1	ASSPQRKQGRIGEQF
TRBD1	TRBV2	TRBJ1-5	ASRRQGARNQPQH
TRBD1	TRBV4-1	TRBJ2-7	ASSRQQGAEEQY
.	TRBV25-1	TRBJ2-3	ASSRVSTDTQY
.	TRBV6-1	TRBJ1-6	ASSNGEALH
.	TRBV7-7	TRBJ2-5	ASSLVFDSGFETQY
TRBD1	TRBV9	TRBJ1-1	ASSVTLQGDTEAF
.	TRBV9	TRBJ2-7	ASSADRRGYEQY
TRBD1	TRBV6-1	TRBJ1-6	ASRTDRVNSPLH
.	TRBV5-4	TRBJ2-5	ASSSRTPKVETQY
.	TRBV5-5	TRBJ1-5	ASSLLGGGNQPQH
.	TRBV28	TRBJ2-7	ASSISEVSSYEQY
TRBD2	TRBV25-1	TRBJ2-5	ATQGLAGKETQY
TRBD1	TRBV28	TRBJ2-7	ASSKAGQGADEQY
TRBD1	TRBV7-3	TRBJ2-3	ASSRDRTTDTQY
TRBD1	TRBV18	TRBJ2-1	ASSPFLRDSSSEQF
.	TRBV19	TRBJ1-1	ASSTGRGGTEAF
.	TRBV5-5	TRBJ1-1	ASSLGGRVTEAF
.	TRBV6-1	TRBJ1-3	ASSESGLSGNTIY
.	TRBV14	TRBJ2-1	ASSRTRLSSYNEQF
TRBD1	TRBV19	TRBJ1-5	ASSIIRGQAYQPQH
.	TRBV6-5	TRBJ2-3	ASSYLGGTDTQY
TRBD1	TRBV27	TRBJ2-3	ASSFDRGITDTQY
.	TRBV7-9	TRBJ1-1	ASSLAGGRRTEAF
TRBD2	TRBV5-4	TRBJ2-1	ASSPTSGGAYEQF
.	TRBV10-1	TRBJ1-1	ASTLNTEAF
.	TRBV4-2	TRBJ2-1	ASSRERYNEQF
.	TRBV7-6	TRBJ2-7	ASSHPLGLIYEQY
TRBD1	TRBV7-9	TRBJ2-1	ASFNVRDRSYNEQF
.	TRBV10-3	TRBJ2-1	AISEMGEQF
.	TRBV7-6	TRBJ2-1	ASSSDPHRGSEQF
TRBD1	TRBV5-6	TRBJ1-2	ASSSLGQGHYGYT
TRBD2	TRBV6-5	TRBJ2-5	ASSYTGGRETQY